These 14 T cell receptor beta chains share one sample of origin, sequenced in a study of blood T cell repertoires in COVID-19 (dated by TCRdb to about 2020). The method behind the library was the immunoSEQ multiplex PCR assay. TCRdb took this table from immuneACCESS and kept in-frame rearrangements with V and J called. Such tables lack part of the clones; where checked against another copy, unresolved V genes explain under half of the gap, and the rest is unexplained. Across this sample there are 55,000 to 70,000 clones, with more than 85% seen only once. The top ten clones comprise approximately 2.5% of the sample. The sample was peripheral blood. These receptor sequences come from a man aged 55 to 70 with acute or convalescent COVID-19.

V usage is TRBV3-1 (or the pseudogene TRBV3-2) and J usage is TRBJ2-5, with D tentatively TRBD2 (5 bases). In germline, CDR1 is LGHDT, CDR2 YNNKEL (reference sequence). The CDR3 runs to 13 residues. Trimming cost V 4 bases and J 3 bases, with 9 bases left between them. DNA for the CDR3: TGTGCCAGCAGCCCTGGACTCAAAGAGACCCAGTACTTC. It specifies CASSPGLKETQYF.

This clone was detected only once. CDR3 in amino acids: CASSPPGGGRANEQFF. CDR3 DNA sequence: TGTGCCAGCAGCCCCCCAGGTGGCGGGAGGGCCAATGAGCAGTTCTTC. The gene calls are TRBV3-1 (or the pseudogene TRBV3-2) and TRBJ2-1; 9 bases agree with TRBD2. V shed 4 bases, J shed 6 bases, and the junction held 10 bases outside the gene matches. This CDR3 region has 16 residues. CDR1 is LGHDT, CDR2 YNNKEL, per germline (reference sequence).

This clone has only one observation. The V and J genes are TRBV5-5 and TRBJ2-7, with 9 bases lining up with TRBD2. This CDR3 has 15 amino acids. The V segment lost 0 bases and the J segment 2 bases; nucleotides outside the gene matches: 3. CDR1 SGHKS and CDR2 YYEKEE come from the germline V gene (reference sequence). The CDR3 region is CASSLATSGPYEQYF. CDR3 in DNA: TGTGCCAGCAGCTTGGCGACTAGCGGTCCCTACGAGCAGTACTTC.

This clone was recorded once. The chain combines TRBV15 with TRBJ2-7, with D tentatively TRBD1 (6 bases). The CDR3 has 13 residues. The V gene lost 5 bases and the J gene lost 2 bases, with 10 bases spanning the gap. From germline, CDR1 is LNHNV and CDR2 YYDKDF (reference sequence). The CDR3 protein is CATSQGLPYEQYF. The CDR3 region has the DNA TGTGCCACCAGCCAGGGGCTTCCCTACGAGCAGTACTTC.

This clone turned up a few times. This chain connects TRBV6-2 or TRBV6-3 to TRBJ1-2; 8 bases match TRBD1. Trimming removed 2 bases from V and 7 bases from J; junction bases left unmatched: 12. Germline-derived CDR1 and CDR2 are MNHEY and SVGEGT. CDR3 length: 16 residues. The CDR3 region is CASSYGLARGLLGYTF. In DNA form, the CDR3 reads TGTGCCAGCAGTTACGGGTTGGCCAGGGGGCTGCTTGGCTACACCTTC.

This chain connects TRBV28 to TRBJ2-6, with unresolved D. The CDR3 is made up of 14 amino acids. Trimming pared 6 bases from V and 2 bases from J, leaving 8 bases between. Germline CDR1 reads MDHEN; CDR2 reads SYDVKM. CDR3 protein: CASSLYAGANVLTF. In nucleotides, the CDR3 is TGTGCCAGCAGCCTATATGCTGGGGCCAACGTCCTGACTTTC.

This chain joins TRBV5-4 and TRBJ1-1, with 10 bases matching TRBD1. Germline V gene lookup returns CDR1 SGHNT and CDR2 YYREEE (reference sequence). The ends lost 6 bases at V and 5 bases at J; junction bases unmatched: 7. This CDR3 has 14 residues. CDR3 protein: CASTTDRGQTEAFF. The CDR3 DNA reads as TGTGCCAGCACCACAGACAGGGGGCAAACTGAAGCTTTCTTT.

The chain couples TRBV30 to TRBJ2-5; D may be TRBD1 (5 bases). The CDR3 extends over 14 amino acids. Germline lookup yields CDR1 GTSNPN and CDR2 SVGIG (reference sequence). Trimming removed 5 bases at V and 4 bases at J, with 17 bases between. The CDR3 region is CAWSEDITSETQYF. The CDR3 bases are TGTGCCTGGTCCGAGGACATAACATCAGAGACCCAGTACTTC.

This sequence joins TRBV10-3 and TRBJ2-5; the match to TRBD2 covers 15 bases. V shed 4 bases, J shed 4 bases, and the junction held 1 base outside the gene matches. This CDR3 spans 15 amino acids. Germline V gives CDR1 ENHRY, CDR2 SYGVKD. The CDR3 reads CAISGTSGRVETQYF. The DNA for the CDR3 is TGTGCCATCAGTGGGACTAGCGGGAGGGTAGAGACCCAGTACTTC.

The chain carries TRBV28 and TRBJ2-7, with a weak D call TRBD2 (5 bases). There are 14 residues in the CDR3. Germline CDR1 and CDR2: MDHEN and SYDVKM. Deletions cut 2 bases from V and 1 base from J, with 9 bases between. The CDR3 DNA sequence: TGTGCCAGCAGTTTACATAGCGAGTCCTACGAGCAGTACTTC. It codes for CASSLHSESYEQYF.

This chain connects TRBV6-2 or TRBV6-3 to TRBJ2-7, with TRBD2 matching over 11 bases. Germline V gene data show CDR1 as MNHEY and CDR2 as SVGEGT. V gave up 2 bases and J gave up 3 bases; unmatched junction bases: 9. This CDR3 has 17 residues. The CDR3 loop is CASSYTSGLAALYEQYF. CDR3 sequence (DNA): TGTGCCAGCAGTTACACCTCGGGACTAGCGGCTCTCTACGAGCAGTACTTC.

The chain joins TRBV7-8 to TRBJ2-3; tentatively, D is TRBD2 (6 bases). V lost 1 base and J 0 bases, leaving 11 bases between the germline ends. In germline, CDR1 is SGHVS, CDR2 FQNEAQ. The CDR3 totals 16 residues. The CDR3 is CASSLVSGRSTDTQYF. The CDR3 nucleotides read TGTGCCAGCAGCTTAGTGAGCGGGCGCAGCACAGATACGCAGTATTTT. Full variable domain (rest looked up from reference TRBV7-8 and TRBJ2-3): GAGVSQSPRYKVAKRGQDVALRCDPISGHVSLFWYQQALGQGPEFLTYFQNEAQLDKSGLPSDRFFAERPEGSVSTLKIQRTQQEDSAVYLCASSLVSGRSTDTQYFGPGTRLTVL.

This clone was counted once. This chain links TRBV18 with TRBJ2-1, with 9 bases that match TRBD2. With V trimmed by 0 bases and J by 0 bases, 0 bases remained unmatched. CDR1 and CDR2 from the germline V gene are KGHSH and LQKENI. CDR3 length: 16 amino acids. The CDR3 DNA follows: TGTGCCAGCTCACCACCGGGACTAGCCTCCTACAATGAGCAGTTCTTC. It specifies CASSPPGLASYNEQFF.

The genes are TRBV7-2 and TRBJ1-2; D is perhaps TRBD1 (5 bases). Germline V gene lookup returns CDR1 SGHTA and CDR2 FQGNSA. CDR3 length: 14 residues. V was clipped by 3 bases and J by 4 bases, with 12 bases between them. For the CDR3, the DNA is TGTGCCAGCAGCTTGGCCCGGGACTCCTATGGCTACACCTTC. Translated: CASSLARDSYGYTF.